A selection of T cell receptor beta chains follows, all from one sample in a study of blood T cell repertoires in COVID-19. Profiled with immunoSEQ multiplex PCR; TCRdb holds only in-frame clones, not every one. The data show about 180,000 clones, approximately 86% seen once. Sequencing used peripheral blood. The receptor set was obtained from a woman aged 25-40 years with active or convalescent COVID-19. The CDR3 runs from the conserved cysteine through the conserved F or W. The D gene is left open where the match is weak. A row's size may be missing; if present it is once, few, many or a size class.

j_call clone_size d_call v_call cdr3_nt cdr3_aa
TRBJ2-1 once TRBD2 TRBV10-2 TGCGCCAGCAGCTTAGCGGGAGACGGAAACAATGAGCAGTTCTTC CASSLAGDGNNEQFF
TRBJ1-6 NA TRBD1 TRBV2 TGTGCCAGCAGTGAAGAACAGGGGGCAAGGTCACCCCTCCACTTT CASSEEQGARSPLHF
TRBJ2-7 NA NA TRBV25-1 TGTGCCAGCAGTGAAGCCGGGACTCGCAACGAGCAGTACTTC CASSEAGTRNEQYF
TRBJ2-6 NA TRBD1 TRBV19 TGTGCCAGTAGTATACAGGGGGCTGGGGCCAACGTCCTGACTTTC CASSIQGAGANVLTF
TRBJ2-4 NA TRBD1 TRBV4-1 TGCGCCAGCAGCCAAGGGAGGGCAGGGGGCGTCGTCAAAAACATTCAGTACTTC CASSQGRAGGVVKNIQYF
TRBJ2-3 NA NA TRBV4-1 TGCGCCAGCAGCGTCAGGGTCACAGATACGCAGTATTTT CASSVRVTDTQYF
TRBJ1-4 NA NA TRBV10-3 TGTGCCGTAAATACTCCGGGACTATTTAATGAAAAACTGTTTTTT CAVNTPGLFNEKLFF
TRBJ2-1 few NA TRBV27 TGTGCCAGCAGTTTACCCCAGGGGAATGAGCAGTTCTTC CASSLPQGNEQFF
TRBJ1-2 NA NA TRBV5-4 TGTGCCAGCAGCTTGGTTTCGCAGGCAGGTGCTTATGGCTACACCTTC CASSLVSQAGAYGYTF
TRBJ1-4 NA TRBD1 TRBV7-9 TGTGCCAGCAGCTTCGGACAGGCTGCAACTAATGAAAAACTGTTTTTT CASSFGQAATNEKLFF
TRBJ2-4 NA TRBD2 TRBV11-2 TGTGCCAGCAGCTTAAGCAGACTAGCGGGGGTCAAAAACATTCAGTACTTC CASSLSRLAGVKNIQYF
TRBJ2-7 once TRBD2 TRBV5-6 TGTGCCAGCAGCCCCTCCGGAGCTAGCGGGACCTACGAGCAGTACTTC CASSPSGASGTYEQYF
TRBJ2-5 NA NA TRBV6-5 TGTGCCAGCAGTTTAGAGTACCAAGAGACCCAGTACTTC CASSLEYQETQYF